This T cell receptor beta chain was identified in a study of blood T cell repertoires in COVID-19. CDR1 is SNHLY and CDR2 is FYNNEI in the germline V gene. This CDR3 spans 13 amino acids. Some clones are missing from TCRdb's copy, which holds only in-frame ones; the method was immunoSEQ multiplex PCR. The profile shows around 120,000 clones, approximately 80% of them singletons. The TCR comes from a man over 45 with acute or convalescent COVID-19. The material sequenced was peripheral blood. The genes are TRBV2 and TRBJ2-5; 7 bases fit TRBD2. CDR3 coding DNA: TGTGCTAAAGGAGGCGGGAGAAGAGAGACCCAGTACTTC. This codes for CAKGGGRRETQYF.